The present entry profiles one T cell receptor beta chain with its context. Its antigen is not known. This sample was included in a study of cytomegalovirus exposure and HLA in healthy donors. The PCR had 60 Vbeta and 13 Jbeta primers. Profiling relied on immunoSEQ multiplex PCR, and the TCRdb table lists in-frame clones only, not all of them. The sample lists roughly 120,000 clones, 77% occurring once. Study-level results: HLA alleles showed associations with some 17,000 TCR beta sequences in a later analysis, at a 0.05 false discovery rate. Cytomegalovirus status, reportedly, was diagnosed with high specificity and sensitivity by the classifier. Upon later analysis, HLA-associated TCR beta chains proved more clonally expanded than other, equally common chains.

The CDR3 length is 15 residues. Trimming removed 2 bases from V and 1 base from J, with 9 bases in between. Germline V gene sequence: CDR1 SGHTA, CDR2 FQGNSA. This sequence was found in a woman between 40 and 55 years old in good health and CMV-seropositive. The sequenced sample consisted of PBMCs. The chain couples TRBV7-2 to TRBJ2-1; D unclear. CDR3 protein: CASSLTPGSYNEQFF. The CDR3 DNA is TGTGCCAGCAGCTTAACGCCAGGATCCTACAATGAGCAGTTCTTC.